A single sample gave rise to the 28 T cell receptor beta chains below, sequenced in a study of T cells after posttransplantation cyclophosphamide. Busulfan-fludarabine conditioning, marrow transplant, and cyclophosphamide on days +3 and +4 were administered. Here immunoSEQ multiplex PCR was the method, and the copy in TCRdb shows in-frame clones only, minus some. This sample has roughly 42,000 clones, with about 90% found just once. This sample comprised PBMCs, obtained around 58 days after allogeneic stem cell transplant with posttransplant cyclophosphamide. The receptors originated from a male patient aged 60 to 75 who received an allogeneic stem cell transplant from a related donor and was CMV-positive. The T cells may partly be graft donor cells.

The genes are TRBV10-1 and TRBJ1-2, with 12 positions matching TRBD1. Germline loops: CDR1 WNHNN, CDR2 SYGVQD (reference sequence). The CDR3 is 15 amino acids. With 2 bases clipped from V and 6 bases from J, the junction kept 4 bases outside the gene matches. The CDR3 sequence: CASSEPGQGADGYTF. CDR3 nucleotide sequence: TGCGCCAGCAGTGAGCCGGGACAGGGGGCGGATGGCTACACCTTC.

This clone was seen a single time. The genes are TRBV15 and TRBJ2-3; D gene uncertain. The CDR3 runs to 14 residues. V was pared by 6 bases and J by 4 bases, with 14 bases between. Per germline, CDR1 LNHNV and CDR2 YYDKDF (reference sequence). This CDR3 is CATREQERSDTQYF. The DNA for the CDR3 is TGTGCCACCAGGGAGCAAGAGCGCTCAGATACGCAGTATTTT.

The chain has TRBV7-9 and TRBJ1-1; tentatively, D is TRBD1 (6 bases). Germline lookup yields CDR1 SEHNR and CDR2 FQNEAQ (reference sequence). With 5 bases removed from V and 0 bases from J, the gap between germline ends came to 10 bases. The CDR3 loop spans 14 amino acids. The CDR3 bases are TGTGCCAGCAGCCCGCAGGGGTTGAACACTGAAGCTTTCTTT. Translating it yields CASSPQGLNTEAFF.

This clone was counted a single time. The J gene is TRBJ2-7, the V gene TRBV5-1; 7 positions match TRBD2. Germline V gene sequence: CDR1 SGHRS, CDR2 YFSETQ. The CDR3 is 15 residues long. Trimming took 3 bases from V and 0 from J; bases not matched to a gene: 6. The CDR3 DNA is TGCGCCAGCAGCTGGGAAGTAGCGGGCTCCTACGAGCAGTACTTC. Amino acid sequence: CASSWEVAGSYEQYF.

The rearrangement uses TRBV9 and TRBJ1-2, with TRBD1 matching over 8 bases. V was clipped by 4 bases and J by 0 bases; unmatched bases: 8. Germline lookup yields CDR1 SGDLS and CDR2 YYNGEE. CDR3 length: 16 residues. The CDR3: CASSPQTGGANYGYTF. CDR3 sequence (DNA): TGTGCCAGCAGCCCCCAAACAGGGGGAGCTAACTATGGCTACACCTTC.

This clone was seen just once. V is TRBV19 and J is TRBJ1-1, with D hard to call. Germline CDR1 reads LNHDA; CDR2 reads SQIVND (reference sequence). V was trimmed by 4 bases and J by 3 bases, leaving 9 bases between them. This CDR3 is built from 13 residues. The CDR3 DNA reads as TGTGCCAGTAGTACAATGGGCGACACTGAAGCTTTCTTT. Encoded protein: CASSTMGDTEAFF.

The chain recombines TRBV18 with TRBJ2-5; 12 nucleotides match TRBD2. This CDR3 is 15 amino acids long. V shed 6 bases and J 5 bases; nucleotides not matched to a gene: 7. Germline V gene data show CDR1 as KGHSH and CDR2 as LQKENI. The CDR3 sequence: CASSLLAGGRETQYF. The CDR3 DNA is TGTGCCAGCTCTCTACTAGCGGGGGGCCGGGAGACCCAGTACTTC.

The gene calls are TRBV5-8 and TRBJ1-2; maybe TRBD1 (5 bases). Between the trimmed V and J ends, which lost 2 bases and 8 bases, there was a span of 10 bases. The germline V gene encodes CDR1 SGHTS and CDR2 YDEGEE. The CDR3 consists of 12 residues. CDR3 sequence (DNA): TGTGCCAGCAGCTTCCCCAGGGCAGGCTACACCTTC. Protein: CASSFPRAGYTF.

The chain is built from TRBV19 and TRBJ2-3, with 11 bases fitting TRBD2. From germline, CDR1 is LNHDA and CDR2 SQIVND (reference sequence). With V trimmed by 6 bases and J by 7 bases, 9 bases remained unmatched. The CDR3 contains 15 residues. CDR3 amino acids: CASSLAGGPGHTQYF. DNA of the CDR3: TGTGCCAGTAGCTTAGCGGGGGGGCCAGGTCATACGCAGTATTTT.

CDR3 coding DNA: TGTGCCAGCAGCTTGGGGAGTTTGGGAAGAGGGGAGACCCAGTACTTC. The encoded protein is CASSLGSLGRGETQYF. The chain is built from TRBV5-4 and TRBJ2-5, with a possible D match to TRBD2 (5 bases). The CDR3 contains 16 residues. The germline V and J ends were trimmed by 0 bases and 5 bases, with 17 bases remaining between them. Per the germline V gene, CDR1 is SGHNT and CDR2 is YYREEE (reference sequence).

This sequence joins TRBV25-1 and TRBJ2-5, with 14 bases identical to TRBD2. The CDR3 contains 16 residues. The germline CDR1 and CDR2 sequences are MGHDK and SYGVNS. V gave up 6 bases and J gave up 4 bases; unmatched junction bases: 7. CDR3 in DNA: TGTGCCAGCAGGAGGGGACTAGCGGGGGCGCGAGAGACCCAGTACTTC. This gives the protein CASRRGLAGARETQYF.

Here the CDR3 reads CASARQGASPLHF. The CDR3 nucleotides read TGTGCCAGCGCGCGGCAGGGGGCATCACCCCTCCACTTT. The chain uses TRBV14 and TRBJ1-6; 8 positions match TRBD1. This CDR3 contains 13 residues. Trimming removed 8 bases from V and 10 bases from J; junction bases left unmatched: 7. Germline CDR1 reads SGHDN; CDR2 reads FVKESK.

V is TRBV5-1 and J is TRBJ2-5; TRBD2 is a possible D gene (5 bases). The end of the DNA fits TRBJ2-7 better, so the J call may be wrong. Looked up from germline, CDR1 is SGHRS and CDR2 is YFSETQ. This CDR3 has 16 residues. CDR3 in DNA: TGCGCCAGCAGCTTGGACTCTTGGGCGGGTACCTACGAGCAGTACTTC. This translates into CASSLDSWAGTYEQYF.

A word on this clone: The final CDR3 position lacks the conserved phenylalanine or tryptophan, pointing to a likely read error. Because the CDR3's place on the DNA is in doubt, the DNA is left out and the CDR3 is given as listed by TCRdb. V is TRBV15 and J is TRBJ2-7; no check of the table's D call, TRBD2, against the DNA was made. The CDR3 numbers 12 amino acids, ends counted. Germline CDR1 is LNHNV and CDR2 is YYDKDF (reference sequence). The CDR3 reads CATSRDGQGRED.

This chain joins TRBV4-1 and TRBJ2-5; maybe TRBD2 (5 bases). This CDR3 contains 16 residues. Germline CDR1 is MGHRA and CDR2 is YSYEKL. The germline V and J ends were trimmed by 7 bases and 1 base, with 19 bases remaining between them. CDR3 in amino acids: CASTRDPGIGQETQYF. The CDR3 coding sequence is TGCGCCAGCACCCGAGATCCCGGGATAGGCCAAGAGACCCAGTACTTC.

This chain uses TRBV15 with TRBJ1-5; no clear D. CDR1 and CDR2 (germline): LNHNV, YYDKDF (reference sequence). There are 15 residues in the CDR3. Trimming cost V 0 bases and J 5 bases, with 11 bases left between them. Here the CDR3 reads CATSRDRVSYQPQHF. CDR3 bases: TGTGCCACCAGCAGAGATCGAGTATCATATCAGCCCCAGCATTTT.

The V gene is TRBV7-9, the J gene TRBJ2-5; a weak D match, TRBD1 (6 bases). The CDR3 totals 14 residues. Germline V gene sequence: CDR1 SEHNR, CDR2 FQNEAQ (reference sequence). V lost 5 bases, J lost 4 bases, and 14 bases lay in between. The chain's CDR3 is CASSPQGASETQYF. The CDR3 DNA follows: TGTGCCAGCAGCCCACAGGGCGCCTCAGAGACCCAGTACTTC.

CDR3 region: CASSQGVLAGETQYF. The CDR3 DNA reads as TGTGCCAGCAGCCAAGGGGTGCTAGCTGGGGAGACCCAGTACTTC. The genes are TRBV4-2 and TRBJ2-5; D possibly corresponds to TRBD2 (5 bases). V was clipped by 1 base and J by 5 bases, with 14 bases between them. Per germline, CDR1 LGHNA and CDR2 YNFKEQ. The CDR3 runs to 15 residues.

DNA for the CDR3: TGTGCCAGCAGCTTAAGGCAAGGGGGTAGTACTGAAGCTTTCTTT. Encoded protein: CASSLRQGGSTEAFF. The genes are TRBV7-6 and TRBJ1-1; possibly TRBD1 for D (6 bases). CDR3 length: 15 residues. Deletions cut 2 bases from V and 5 bases from J, with 15 bases between. Germline assignment: CDR1 SGHVS and CDR2 FNYEAQ.

The chain combines TRBV10-2 with TRBJ2-7; TRBD1 matches at 9 bases. This CDR3 comprises 14 residues. From germline, CDR1 is WSHSY and CDR2 SAAADI. With 5 bases clipped from V and 4 bases from J, the junction kept 6 bases outside the gene matches. CDR3 residues: CASSTGTGHYEQYF. CDR3 DNA sequence: TGCGCCAGCAGTACCGGGACAGGGCATTACGAGCAGTACTTC.

This clone was found once. The chain recombines TRBV6-1 with TRBJ1-2; 7 bases line up with TRBD1. The CDR3 runs 15 residues. Per germline, CDR1 MNHNS and CDR2 SASEGT. V lost 3 bases to trimming and J lost 8 bases; unmatched junction nucleotides: 12. CDR3 bases: TGTGCCAGCAGTGATATATCCCAGGGGGGTCTCGGCTACACCTTC. It specifies CASSDISQGGLGYTF.

CDR3 loop: CASSSLQGAFNQPQHF. The CDR3 DNA reads TGTGCCAGCAGTTCCTTACAGGGGGCGTTCAATCAGCCCCAGCATTTT. The chain combines TRBV28 with TRBJ1-5; 9 bases are a match to TRBD1. The CDR3 contains 16 residues. In germline, CDR1 is MDHEN, CDR2 SYDVKM. J was trimmed by 3 bases and V by 4 bases; bases with no gene match: 7. Full variable domain (rest looked up from reference TRBV28 and TRBJ1-5): DVKVTQSSRYLVKRTGEKVFLECVQDMDHENMFWYRQDPGLGLRLIYFSYDVKMKEKGDIPEGYSVSREKKERFSLILESASTNQTSMYLCASSSLQGAFNQPQHFGDGTRLSIL.

The chain links TRBV19 to TRBJ2-7; 8 nucleotides align to TRBD1. J was trimmed by 4 bases and V by 9 bases; bases with no gene match: 8. CDR3 size: 13 residues. Germline CDR1 is LNHDA and CDR2 is SQIVND (reference sequence). Written as DNA, the CDR3 is TGTGCCAGGGGACAGGCCTCACAGTACGAGCAGTACTTC. It specifies CARGQASQYEQYF.

The J gene is TRBJ1-2, the V gene TRBV27; D perhaps matches TRBD1 (6 bases). V lost 2 bases to trimming and J lost 2 bases, with 12 bases between them. Germline lookup yields CDR1 MNHEY and CDR2 SMNVEV (reference sequence). The CDR3 has 15 amino acids. CDR3 sequence (DNA): TGTGCCAGCAGTTTAAAAATCACAGGGAACTATGGCTACACCTTC. Translation gives CASSLKITGNYGYTF.

This sequence joins TRBV30 and TRBJ1-5, with 7 bases lining up with TRBD1. With V trimmed by 3 bases and J by 1 base, 3 bases remained unmatched. This CDR3 spans 14 amino acids. In germline, CDR1 is GTSNPN, CDR2 SVGIG (reference sequence). The CDR3 loop reads CAWSTGVSNQPQHF. Written as DNA, the CDR3 is TGTGCCTGGAGCACAGGGGTGAGCAATCAGCCCCAGCATTTT. Combining the CDR3 with reference TRBV30 and TRBJ1-5 gives the whole variable domain SQTIHQWPATLVQPVGSPLSLECTVEGTSNPNLYWYRQAAGRGLQLLFYSVGIGQISSEVPQNLSASRPQDRQFILSSKKLLLSDSGFYLCAWSTGVSNQPQHFGDGTRLSIL.

This rearrangement joins TRBV6-5 to TRBJ1-1; D uncertain. Trimming pared 2 bases from V and 10 bases from J, leaving 14 bases between. CDR1 is MNHEY, CDR2 SVGAGI, per germline. This CDR3 comprises 13 residues. This CDR3 is CASSYIEEGPAFF. CDR3 bases: TGTGCCAGCAGTTACATCGAAGAGGGTCCAGCTTTCTTT.

A remark on this clone: One end of the junction varies from germline; a read error may be responsible. The gene calls are TRBV15 and TRBJ2-2, with 16 bases matching TRBD2. In germline, CDR1 is LNHNV, CDR2 YYDKDF (reference sequence). The CDR3 is made up of 19 amino acids. In nucleotides, the CDR3 is TGTGCCACCAGCGGAGAGGGGACTAGCGGGGGGGCCTGGGACGGGGAGCTGTTTTTT. Protein product: CATSGEGTSGGAWDGELFF.

This clone was seen a single time. The chain combines TRBV2 with TRBJ1-2; D possibly corresponds to TRBD1 (5 bases). The CDR3 runs to 14 residues. Germline CDR1 SNHLY, CDR2 FYNNEI. V lost 2 bases and J 5 bases, leaving 12 bases between the germline ends. CDR3 in amino acids: CASSESRGRYGYTF. CDR3 DNA sequence: TGTGCCAGCAGTGAATCTAGGGGCCGGTATGGCTACACCTTC.